These 11 T cell receptor beta chains were all obtained from the same sample, sequenced in a study of shared T cell receptors in the human thymus. The assay was immunoSEQ multiplex PCR, and TCRdb's table has in-frame clones only and misses some. The data hold 700,000 or so clones, with approximately 85% observed a single time. This sample was also put to use in a study of human thymus T cells.

The source material was thymocytes. The receptors were gathered from a girl under three years old with a congenital heart defect.

The V and J genes are TRBV6-1 and TRBJ1-4; TRBD1 aligns across 7 bases. There are 14 residues in the CDR3. V shed 6 bases and J 7 bases; nucleotides not matched to a gene: 8. The germline CDR1 and CDR2 sequences are MNHNS and SASEGT. CDR3 DNA sequence: TGTGCCAGCAGGGATCAGGGGGGTGTTGAAAAACTGTTTTTT. This translates into CASRDQGGVEKLFF.

The V gene is TRBV7-8, the J gene TRBJ2-1; no clear D gene. CDR3 length: 16 residues. Trimming stripped 1 base from V and 2 bases from J, with 12 bases between. Germline loops: CDR1 SGHVS, CDR2 FQNEAQ. Here the CDR3 reads CASSLEERRPYNEQFF. As DNA, the CDR3 is TGTGCCAGCAGCTTAGAGGAGCGCCGCCCCTACAATGAGCAGTTCTTC.

V usage is TRBV27 and J usage is TRBJ1-1, with 7 bases fitting TRBD1. After removal of 2 bases from V and 0 bases from J, the junction contained 15 bases not matched to a gene. Germline CDR1 and CDR2: MNHEY and SMNVEV (reference sequence). The CDR3 sequence is 19 residues long. The CDR3 protein is CASSLIAPGRGVLNTEAFF. The CDR3 DNA reads TGTGCCAGCAGTTTAATCGCCCCCGGCAGGGGGGTACTGAACACTGAAGCTTTCTTT.

The chain joins TRBV28 to TRBJ1-5, with a possible D match to TRBD1 (5 bases). V lost 2 bases, J lost 0 bases, and 14 bases lay in between. The CDR3 contains 17 residues. Germline V CDR1 and CDR2: MDHEN, SYDVKM. CDR3 bases: TGTGCCAGCAGTTTAACGCCAGGGCCTTATAGCAATCAGCCCCAGCATTTT. This codes for CASSLTPGPYSNQPQHF.

With regard to this clone: No DNA is shown, since the ends of the CDR3 on it are uncertain; the CDR3 is the one TCRdb lists. V usage is TRBV28 and J usage is TRBJ1-1. The CDR3 extends over 16 residues, inclusive of both ends. The V gene's germline CDR1 is MDHEN and CDR2 SYDVKM. CDR3: CASSSGQGLMNTEAFF.

The chain links TRBV6-1 to TRBJ2-5; 7 bases align to TRBD2. This CDR3 spans 17 amino acids. Germline V gene lookup returns CDR1 MNHNS and CDR2 SASEGT. Trimming took 2 bases from V and 2 from J; bases not matched to a gene: 11. CDR3: CASSERVSGAFQETQYF. The CDR3 nucleotides are TGTGCCAGCAGTGAAAGGGTCAGCGGGGCTTTTCAAGAGACCCAGTACTTC.

This rearrangement joins TRBV4-2 to TRBJ2-5; tentatively, D is TRBD1 (6 bases). CDR3 size: 16 residues. V gave up 1 base and J gave up 7 bases, with 19 bases separating them. Germline CDR1 and CDR2: LGHNA and YNFKEQ. The CDR3 DNA sequence: TGTGCCAGCAGCCAAGTCCCCGACCCTCCCAGGGGGACCCAGTACTTC. Translated, it gives CASSQVPDPPRGTQYF.

The chain couples TRBV30 to TRBJ2-5; TRBD1 might be the D (6 bases). The CDR3 is 15 residues long. Germline V gene lookup returns CDR1 GTSNPN and CDR2 SVGIG (reference sequence). The ends were cut back, 2 bases at V and 5 bases at J, with 18 bases in the middle. The chain's CDR3 is CAWSPWTVVEETQYF. The CDR3, as DNA: TGTGCCTGGAGTCCTTGGACAGTTGTCGAGGAGACCCAGTACTTC.

The chain recombines TRBV28 with TRBJ2-2; a possible D gene is TRBD1 (6 bases). Trimming shortened V by 7 bases and J by 4 bases, and 16 bases separated the two germline ends. Germline assignment: CDR1 MDHEN and CDR2 SYDVKM. The length of the CDR3 is 15 residues. The CDR3 DNA is TGTGCCAGCACCCCCGACAGGCCCCCCACCGGGGAGCTGTTTTTT. Amino acid sequence: CASTPDRPPTGELFF. Complete variable domain (other parts from reference TRBV28 and TRBJ2-2): DVKVTQSSRYLVKRTGEKVFLECVQDMDHENMFWYRQDPGLGLRLIYFSYDVKMKEKGDIPEGYSVSREKKERFSLILESASTNQTSMYLCASTPDRPPTGELFFGEGSRLTVL.

This chain links TRBV19 with TRBJ1-2; the D gene is possibly TRBD1 (5 bases). V was shortened by 3 bases and J by 8 bases, with 13 bases between the two germline ends. Germline CDR1 and CDR2: LNHDA and SQIVND (reference sequence). This CDR3 is built from 13 residues. The CDR3 spells CASSMDRWGGYTF. DNA of the CDR3: TGTGCCAGTAGTATGGATCGGTGGGGCGGCTACACCTTC.

The V call is TRBV7-9, the J call TRBJ2-3, with a weak D call TRBD1 (6 bases). V was pared by 3 bases and J by 2 bases, with 18 bases between. This CDR3 comprises 17 residues. Germline CDR1 and CDR2: SEHNR and FQNEAQ (reference sequence). The CDR3 here is CASSLGHTHRDTDTQYF. The CDR3 nucleotides are TGTGCCAGCAGCTTGGGGCACACTCACAGGGACACAGATACGCAGTATTTT.